This TCR beta chain was documented in a study of human T cells and chemical hapten exposure. Overall study: Sensitization employed 2% DPC on roughly 2 cm by roughly 2 cm of upper inner arm skin.

As for time point: patch test 1, 2 weeks after DPC sensitization. Sample treatment: therapeutic diphenylcyclopropenone sensitization with weekly scalp DPC. Patches went on only after blood had been drawn each time. The starting material, unfractionated whole blood, was used for total RNA extraction. Looked up from germline, CDR1 is MGHRA and CDR2 is YSYEKL. The CDR3 runs to 15 residues. Germline trimming cut 3 bases from V and 7 bases from J; bases unmatched to any gene: 8. Single cDNA molecules in the library carried unique molecular identifiers attached during preparation. Via MiXCR, TCRdb re-called the RACE reads, giving one row per CDR3 protein. The sample contains tens of thousands of distinct CDR3 sequences, 32% of which appear only once.

The specimen comprised whole blood, sampled in connection with sensitization to the hapten diphenylcyclopropenone (DPC). The chain carries TRBV4-1 and TRBJ2-7, with TRBD1 matching over 11 bases. The sequence was obtained from a man aged 35 to 55 with alopecia areata. Some clones in this sample may be carry-over from other donors' samples. CDR3 in DNA: TGCGCCAGCAGCCACGTTCCGGGACAGGGGGAAGAGCAGTACTTC. It translates to CASSHVPGQGEEQYF.